The source of this TCR beta chain is a study of technical replicates of blood from several donors. This clone appeared once. Sequencing used immunoSEQ multiplex PCR; TCRdb keeps in-frame clones, though not all of them. The sample has almost 85,000 clones, 97% seen once; the top ten hold approximately 0.2%. The germline V gene has CDR1 SGHRS and CDR2 YFSETQ. CDR3 length: 14 amino acids. The V and J ends lost 4 bases and 10 bases, in that order; junction bases with no gene match: 8. The TCR was taken from a human donor in good health. The chain carries TRBV5-1 and TRBJ2-3, with 11 positions matching TRBD2. The specimen was T cells isolated from PBMCs. In DNA form, the CDR3 reads TGCGCCAGCAGCACTACTAGCGGGGGCGGAGCGCAGTATTTT. This gives the protein CASSTTSGGGAQYF.